Below are 11 T cell receptor beta chains sequenced from a single sample in a study of blood T cell repertoires in COVID-19 (dated by TCRdb to about 2020). Libraries were prepared through the immunoSEQ multiplex PCR assay. In TCRdb, the immuneACCESS table is reduced to in-frame sequences with V and J assigned. These tables do not hold every clone; where another copy was compared, an unresolved V gene accounts for under half, and the others remain unexplained. For this sample there are roughly 100,000 clones; about 86% appear just once. The ten biggest clones cover 3% to 3.5% of the sample. The sequencing input was peripheral blood. These receptors all come from a human donor in a cohort sampled during active COVID-19.

In its sample, this clone ranks as medium-sized. The chain uses TRBV7-8 and TRBJ1-5, with D tentatively TRBD1 (5 bases). The V and J ends lost 3 bases and 7 bases respectively, with 19 bases between them. The CDR3 spans 16 residues. Germline V lookup: CDR1 SGHVS, CDR2 FQNEAQ. CDR3 protein: CASSFLDTGLRQPQHF. The CDR3 DNA reads TGTGCCAGCAGCTTCTTGGACACAGGTCTTCGGCAGCCCCAGCATTTT.

The chain has TRBV27 and TRBJ1-4; D unclear. Germline V gene data show CDR1 as MNHEY and CDR2 as SMNVEV (reference sequence). CDR3 length: 14 amino acids. V lost 3 bases to trimming and J lost 4 bases, with 9 bases between them. The CDR3 region has the DNA TGTGCCAGCAGTTTTTCCGGGGTTAATGAAAAACTGTTTTTT. Translating gives CASSFSGVNEKLFF. The full variable domain, with the rest looked up from reference TRBV27 and TRBJ1-4, is EAQVTQNPRYLITVTGKKLTVTCSQNMNHEYMSWYRQDPGLGLRQIYYSMNVEVTDKGDVPEGYKVSRKEKRNFPLILESPSPNQTSLYFCASSFSGVNEKLFFGSGTQLSVL.

The J gene is TRBJ1-2, the V gene TRBV20-1; D is possibly TRBD1 (6 bases). The V gene lost 3 bases and the J gene lost 10 bases, with 12 bases spanning the gap. The CDR3 covers 11 residues. Germline V gene lookup returns CDR1 DFQATT and CDR2 SNEGSKA (reference sequence). The chain's CDR3 is CSARDRSVYTF. In nucleotides, the CDR3 is TGCAGTGCTAGGGACAGATCTGTCTACACCTTC.

V gene TRBV30 combines with J gene TRBJ1-6; no definite D call. In germline, CDR1 is GTSNPN, CDR2 SVGIG (reference sequence). V gave up 3 bases and J gave up 8 bases, with 5 bases separating them. CDR3 length: 11 residues. The CDR3 here is CAWSRDSPLHF. CDR3 DNA: TGTGCCTGGAGCCGCGATTCACCCCTCCACTTT.

The chain couples TRBV6-5 to TRBJ1-1; the D gene is possibly TRBD1 (6 bases). V was pared by 6 bases and J by 5 bases, with 16 bases between. Germline-derived CDR1 and CDR2 are MNHEY and SVGAGI. This CDR3 comprises 14 residues. The CDR3 coding sequence is TGTGCCAGCAGCATACAGGGTCGGCGGACTGAAGCTTTCTTT. Its translation: CASSIQGRRTEAFF.

The rearrangement joins TRBV3-1 (or the pseudogene TRBV3-2) to TRBJ2-2, with no clear D. Trimming left V 4 bases short and J 5 bases short, with 17 bases between. The length of the CDR3 is 16 residues. CDR1 is LGHDT, CDR2 YNNKEL, per germline (reference sequence). CDR3 nucleotides: TGTGCCAGCAGCCGGTTCGTCGGAGTTGGGACCGGGGAGCTGTTTTTT. It codes for CASSRFVGVGTGELFF.

The chain joins TRBV28 to TRBJ2-5, with D possibly matching TRBD1 (5 bases). V gave up 5 bases and J gave up 4 bases, with 14 bases separating them. Germline CDR1 and CDR2: MDHEN and SYDVKM. The CDR3 totals 14 residues. Here the CDR3 DNA reads TGTGCCAGCAGTCTCCTGGGGCCAGGAGAGACCCAGTACTTC. Translation: CASSLLGPGETQYF.

The chain joins TRBV15 to TRBJ1-3; 9 bases fit TRBD1. This CDR3 spans 16 amino acids. Germline loops: CDR1 LNHNV, CDR2 YYDKDF (reference sequence). J was trimmed by 8 bases and V by 1 base; bases with no gene match: 9. The CDR3, as DNA: TGTGCCACCAGCAGAGGGGGACAGGGAGGAGGATACACCATATATTTT. This translates into CATSRGGQGGGYTIYF. The full variable domain, completed using reference TRBV15 and TRBJ1-3, is DAMVIQNPRYQVTQFGKPVTLSCSQTLNHNVMYWYQQKSSQAPKLLFHYYDKDFNNEADTPDNFQSRRPNTSFCFLDIRSPGLGDTAMYLCATSRGGQGGGYTIYFGEGSWLTVV.

This clone occurred a few times. The DNA of the CDR3 is TGTGCCAGCAGCTTTGAGCGGGGTTACGAGCAGTACTTC. Its translation: CASSFERGYEQYF. The chain joins TRBV7-2 to TRBJ2-7; 7 bases agree with TRBD2. CDR1 SGHTA and CDR2 FQGNSA come from the germline V gene. This CDR3 region has 13 residues. J gave up 4 bases and V 3 bases, and 3 bases lay outside the gene matches.

The chain is built from TRBV4-1 and TRBJ1-4; D may be TRBD1 (5 bases). The CDR3 runs to 13 residues. Per germline, CDR1 MGHRA and CDR2 YSYEKL. V dropped 1 base and J dropped 6 bases, with 6 bases sitting between them. CDR3 protein: CASSQGQYEKLFF. The CDR3 DNA reads TGCGCCAGCAGCCAAGGACAGTATGAAAAACTGTTTTTT.

The chain has TRBV7-9 and TRBJ2-3; 8 nucleotides match TRBD1. V gave up 5 bases and J gave up 1 base; unmatched junction bases: 5. The germline V gene encodes CDR1 SEHNR and CDR2 FQNEAQ (reference sequence). This CDR3 has 15 amino acids. CDR3 in DNA: TGTGCCAGCAGCCGCCCGACAGGGGGCACAGATACGCAGTATTTT. This encodes CASSRPTGGTDTQYF.